The present T cell receptor beta chain was sequenced within a study of cytomegalovirus exposure and HLA in healthy donors. Study-wide context: A later analysis reported the 100 to 150 validation repertoires used the same platform as the 500 to 800 first-cohort repertoires.

Whole-study findings and limits: The classifier reportedly diagnosed cytomegalovirus status with high specificity and sensitivity.

Note on this clone: Its antigen is not identified.

The CDR3 sequence is 13 residues long. Trimming removed 6 bases from V and 2 bases from J, with 8 bases in between. Germline assignment: CDR1 MDHEN and CDR2 SYDVKM. Only in-frame clones appear in the TCRdb table, and some are missing; sequencing was by immunoSEQ multiplex PCR. The sample contains about 360,000 clones, about nine tenths of which appear only once. Donors were drawn from the approximately 130-subject validation cohort, separate from the roughly 700-subject first cohort. The V and J genes are TRBV28 and TRBJ2-1; tentatively, D is TRBD1 (6 bases). The sequenced material came from PBMCs. The TCR comes from a woman between 18 and 29 years old in good health and CMV-seronegative. This chain's CDR3 is CASRGTTYNEQFF. CDR3 bases: TGTGCCAGCAGGGGGACAACCTACAATGAGCAGTTCTTC.